These T cell receptor beta chains were read from a single sample in a study of T cells in Graves' hyperthyroidism and ophthalmopathy. TCRdb recomputed calls from the multiplex PCR reads with MiXCR, one row per CDR3 protein. The sample includes about 210,000 distinct CDR3 sequences, about 16% of them seen just once. Material for sequencing was blood. These receptors originate from a man between 35 and 55 years old with Graves' hyperthyroidism. Both conserved end residues are part of each CDR3. A D gene is named only where the DNA matches it firmly. Some rows have no size entry. The others give once, few or many, or a class for an expanded clone.

v_gene: TRBV5-1
abundance: many
j_gene: TRBJ1-6
d_gene: TRBD1
CDR3nt: TGCGCCAGCGGGACAGGCGACTATAATTCACCCCTCCACTTT
CDR3aa: CASGTGDYNSPLHF

v_gene: TRBV6-4
abundance: many
j_gene: TRBJ1-2
d_gene: -
CDR3nt: TGTGCCAGCAGTGACTCAGAGGGCCGAGGAGATGTCTATGGCTACACCTTC
CDR3aa: CASSDSEGRGDVYGYTF

v_gene: TRBV6-1
abundance: many
j_gene: TRBJ2-3
d_gene: -
CDR3nt: TGTGCCAGCAGTGCGGGGATAGCAGATACGCAGTATTTT
CDR3aa: CASSAGIADTQYF

v_gene: TRBV7-9
abundance: many
j_gene: TRBJ2-5
d_gene: -
CDR3nt: TGTGCCAGCAGCTTAGCCCAGACCCGACAAGAGACCCAGTACTTC
CDR3aa: CASSLAQTRQETQYF

v_gene: TRBV28
abundance: -
j_gene: TRBJ1-2
d_gene: -
CDR3nt: TGTGCCAGCAGTCTAAACCAAAGATATGGCTACACCTTC
CDR3aa: CASSLNQRYGYTF

v_gene: TRBV7-2
abundance: many
j_gene: TRBJ1-1
d_gene: TRBD1
CDR3nt: TGTGCCAGCAGCTTAGATAGTGGACAGGCGGCTTTCTTT
CDR3aa: CASSLDSGQAAFF

v_gene: TRBV6-1
abundance: many
j_gene: TRBJ1-1
d_gene: TRBD1
CDR3nt: TGTGCCAGCAGTCCCCGGACAGGGCCTGAAGCTTTCTTT
CDR3aa: CASSPRTGPEAFF

v_gene: TRBV20-1
abundance: -
j_gene: TRBJ1-4
d_gene: -
CDR3nt: TGCAGTGTAACTCTGGGGGCAGGGGAAAAACTGTTTTTT
CDR3aa: CSVTLGAGEKLFF

v_gene: TRBV7-2
abundance: many
j_gene: TRBJ2-3
d_gene: -
CDR3nt: TGTGCCAGCAGCTTAGCCAGGGGGGGAGGAGATACGCAGTATTTT
CDR3aa: CASSLARGGGDTQYF

v_gene: TRBV9
abundance: -
j_gene: TRBJ2-3
d_gene: -
CDR3nt: TGTGCCAGCAGCGTAGAGACGGGGGCGGATACGCAGTATTTT
CDR3aa: CASSVETGADTQYF

v_gene: TRBV5-1
abundance: many
j_gene: TRBJ2-2
d_gene: TRBD1
CDR3nt: TGCGCCAGCAGCTCGCAGGGGGTAACGGACACCGGGGAGCTGTTTTTT
CDR3aa: CASSSQGVTDTGELFF

v_gene: TRBV15
abundance: many
j_gene: TRBJ1-1
d_gene: -
CDR3nt: TGTGCCACCAGCAGCGGGACACTGAACACTGAAGCTTTCTTT
CDR3aa: CATSSGTLNTEAFF

v_gene: TRBV7-2
abundance: many
j_gene: TRBJ1-1
d_gene: -
CDR3nt: TGTGCCAGCAGCTCGTTACAGGTCGGCTCTGAAGCTTTCTTT
CDR3aa: CASSSLQVGSEAFF

v_gene: TRBV7-2
abundance: many
j_gene: TRBJ2-1
d_gene: TRBD2
CDR3nt: TGTGCCAGCAGCTTTTTCGGGGGGGGGATAGGTGAGCAGTTCTTC
CDR3aa: CASSFFGGGIGEQFF

v_gene: TRBV7-6
abundance: -
j_gene: TRBJ1-1
d_gene: -
CDR3nt: TGTGCCAGCAGTAAAGCCCGTTTAGAGGCCGGCACTGAAGCTTTCTTT
CDR3aa: CASSKARLEAGTEAFF

v_gene: TRBV20-1
abundance: many
j_gene: TRBJ1-1
d_gene: -
CDR3nt: TGCAGTGCCCCGGGGGCCACTGAAGCTTTCTTT
CDR3aa: CSAPGATEAFF

v_gene: TRBV5-6
abundance: few
j_gene: TRBJ2-1
d_gene: -
CDR3nt: TGTGCCAGCAGCGAGGGTCCTCAGCAGTTCTTC
CDR3aa: CASSEGPQQFF

v_gene: TRBV14
abundance: -
j_gene: TRBJ1-2
d_gene: -
CDR3nt: TGTGCCAGCAGCCATGGTCCCTATGGCTACACCTTC
CDR3aa: CASSHGPYGYTF

v_gene: TRBV7-6
abundance: few
j_gene: TRBJ2-7
d_gene: TRBD2
CDR3nt: TGTGCCAGCAGCAACCGACTAGCGGGGATCTACGAGCAGTACTTC
CDR3aa: CASSNRLAGIYEQYF

v_gene: TRBV6-1
abundance: many
j_gene: TRBJ2-7
d_gene: TRBD2
CDR3nt: TGTGCCAGCAGCGTCGGCGGGACTAGCTCCCTTTCGTCCTACGAGCAGTACTTC
CDR3aa: CASSVGGTSSLSSYEQYF

v_gene: TRBV7-8
abundance: many
j_gene: TRBJ2-2
d_gene: -
CDR3nt: TGTGCCAGCAGTCCTCTTACATTTTCCGGGGAGCTGTTTTTT
CDR3aa: CASSPLTFSGELFF

v_gene: TRBV10-3
abundance: -
j_gene: TRBJ1-5
d_gene: -
CDR3nt: TGTGCCATCAGTGAGTGGTTTGGGGGGGATACTCAGCCCCAGCATTTT
CDR3aa: CAISEWFGGDTQPQHF

v_gene: TRBV20-1
abundance: many
j_gene: TRBJ2-5
d_gene: TRBD2
CDR3nt: TGCAGTGCTCTTTCGCGGGGGACCGGGGAGACCCAGTACTTC
CDR3aa: CSALSRGTGETQYF

v_gene: TRBV2
abundance: once
j_gene: TRBJ2-2
d_gene: TRBD1
CDR3nt: TGTGCCATCAGTGGGGGACAGGGGATTTTCGGCACCGGGGAGCTGTTTTTT
CDR3aa: CAISGGQGIFGTGELFF

v_gene: TRBV20-1
abundance: many
j_gene: TRBJ2-5
d_gene: -
CDR3nt: TGCAGTGCTAGAGGGGGAGTGGGCCAAGAGACCCAGTACTTC
CDR3aa: CSARGGVGQETQYF

v_gene: TRBV28
abundance: -
j_gene: TRBJ2-1
d_gene: TRBD1
CDR3nt: TGTGCCAGCACCCAGGGGGATGAGCAGTTCTTC
CDR3aa: CASTQGDEQFF

v_gene: TRBV30
abundance: -
j_gene: TRBJ1-6
d_gene: -
CDR3nt: TGTGCCTGGAGTGTAGTCTGGCGGGGAAATAATTCACCCCTCCACTTT
CDR3aa: CAWSVVWRGNNSPLHF

v_gene: TRBV6-1
abundance: -
j_gene: TRBJ1-2
d_gene: -
CDR3nt: TGCGCCAGCTCTCCGGGACATGCCTATGGCTACACCTTC
CDR3aa: CASSPGHAYGYTF

v_gene: TRBV2
abundance: many
j_gene: TRBJ1-6
d_gene: -
CDR3nt: TGTGCCAGCAGTGAAGCCAGGGTACCTTCACCCCTCCACTTT
CDR3aa: CASSEARVPSPLHF

v_gene: TRBV5-6
abundance: -
j_gene: TRBJ2-7
d_gene: -
CDR3nt: TGTGCCAGCAGCTCCGCCGGGACATTCGACGAGCAGTACTTC
CDR3aa: CASSSAGTFDEQYF

v_gene: TRBV5-4
abundance: -
j_gene: TRBJ2-3
d_gene: TRBD2
CDR3nt: TGTGCCAGCAGCTTTCAGCGGGGGGCCACAGATACGCAGTATTTT
CDR3aa: CASSFQRGATDTQYF

v_gene: TRBV30
abundance: few
j_gene: TRBJ1-4
d_gene: TRBD1
CDR3nt: TGTGCCTGGAGTCCCCTCTATTGGGACAGAACTAATGAAAAACTGTTTTTT
CDR3aa: CAWSPLYWDRTNEKLFF

v_gene: TRBV4-1
abundance: many
j_gene: TRBJ2-3
d_gene: -
CDR3nt: TGCGCCAGCAGCCAAGATGTGAGTCAAGAGTACGCAGATACGCAGTATTTT
CDR3aa: CASSQDVSQEYADTQYF

v_gene: TRBV2
abundance: many
j_gene: TRBJ2-7
d_gene: TRBD1
CDR3nt: TGTGCCAGCACGACAGGGGAAAATTACGAGCAGTACTTC
CDR3aa: CASTTGENYEQYF

v_gene: TRBV28
abundance: many
j_gene: TRBJ1-1
d_gene: -
CDR3nt: TGTGCCAGCAGTTTATGGGCAGGGGATACTGAAGCTTTCTTT
CDR3aa: CASSLWAGDTEAFF

v_gene: TRBV4-2
abundance: many
j_gene: TRBJ1-3
d_gene: -
CDR3nt: TGTGCCAGCAGCCAGCTACTCGGGGGGTCCTCTGGAAACACCATATATTTT
CDR3aa: CASSQLLGGSSGNTIYF

v_gene: TRBV13
abundance: few
j_gene: TRBJ1-2
d_gene: TRBD1
CDR3nt: TGTGCCAGCAGCTCCAATTCCGGGACAGGGGAGGTCTATGGCTACACCTTC
CDR3aa: CASSSNSGTGEVYGYTF

v_gene: TRBV6-2/TRBV6-3
abundance: once
j_gene: TRBJ1-2
d_gene: -
CDR3nt: TGTGCCAGCTCTCTCTTTGGGACCCGCCCCAATGGCTACACCTTC
CDR3aa: CASSLFGTRPNGYTF

v_gene: TRBV11-3
abundance: -
j_gene: TRBJ2-3
d_gene: TRBD2
CDR3nt: TGTGCCAGCAGCTTAACTAGCGGGGGGGCCCGTGATACGCAGTATTTT
CDR3aa: CASSLTSGGARDTQYF

v_gene: TRBV20-1
abundance: few
j_gene: TRBJ1-2
d_gene: TRBD1
CDR3nt: TGCAGTGCTCCAAGAGGGGGCCAGGGGGCCGATGGCTACACCTTC
CDR3aa: CSAPRGGQGADGYTF

v_gene: TRBV28
abundance: many
j_gene: TRBJ2-3
d_gene: TRBD2
CDR3nt: TGTGCCAGCAGTCCCCCTGTCAGGACTAGCGGGGGGACTAGCACAGATACGCAGTATTTT
CDR3aa: CASSPPVRTSGGTSTDTQYF

v_gene: TRBV7-2
abundance: many
j_gene: TRBJ1-1
d_gene: -
CDR3nt: TGTGCCAGCAGCTCAACTATTAGGGCTGAAGCTTTCTTT
CDR3aa: CASSSTIRAEAFF

v_gene: TRBV20-1
abundance: -
j_gene: TRBJ1-2
d_gene: TRBD1
CDR3nt: TGCAGTGCTAGAGGCGGGGGACAGACAAACAACTATGGCTACACCTTC
CDR3aa: CSARGGGQTNNYGYTF

v_gene: TRBV7-3
abundance: many
j_gene: TRBJ2-2
d_gene: -
CDR3nt: TGTGCCAGCAGCCGTCAAGGGATGGGTCTCACCGGGGAGCTGTTTTTT
CDR3aa: CASSRQGMGLTGELFF

v_gene: TRBV5-1
abundance: many
j_gene: TRBJ2-5
d_gene: TRBD2
CDR3nt: TGCGCCAGCAGCCTCGGACTAGCAGGGGAGACCCAGTACTTC
CDR3aa: CASSLGLAGETQYF

v_gene: TRBV30
abundance: many
j_gene: TRBJ2-7
d_gene: -
CDR3nt: TGTGCCTGGGCGGGACAGTTCTACGAGCAGTACTTC
CDR3aa: CAWAGQFYEQYF

v_gene: TRBV12-3/TRBV12-4
abundance: -
j_gene: TRBJ2-3
d_gene: -
CDR3nt: TGTGCCAGCAGTCCACGGTCCGGCACAGATACGCAGTATTTT
CDR3aa: CASSPRSGTDTQYF

v_gene: TRBV28
abundance: many
j_gene: TRBJ2-7
d_gene: TRBD1
CDR3nt: TGTGCCAGCAGTTTCCGGACAGGATTACGCGAGCAGTACTTC
CDR3aa: CASSFRTGLREQYF

v_gene: TRBV20-1
abundance: -
j_gene: TRBJ2-1
d_gene: TRBD1
CDR3nt: TGCAGTGCCCCATTATCAGGGGGACATGAGCAGTTCTTC
CDR3aa: CSAPLSGGHEQFF

v_gene: TRBV5-6
abundance: many
j_gene: TRBJ2-2
d_gene: TRBD1
CDR3nt: TGTGCCAGCAGCCGGGGGCCGGACAGGGGCGCGAACACCGGGGAGCTGTTTTTT
CDR3aa: CASSRGPDRGANTGELFF

v_gene: TRBV30
abundance: many
j_gene: TRBJ2-1
d_gene: -
CDR3nt: TGTGCCTGGAGTGCTATGAGGTTCAAGAATGAGCAGTTCTTC
CDR3aa: CAWSAMRFKNEQFF

v_gene: TRBV30
abundance: -
j_gene: TRBJ2-7
d_gene: -
CDR3nt: TGTGCCGGTAAATCCTTGGGTTACGAGCAGTACTTC
CDR3aa: CAGKSLGYEQYF

v_gene: TRBV24-1
abundance: -
j_gene: TRBJ2-6
d_gene: -
CDR3nt: TGTGCCACCAGTGAGTCTGGGGCCAACGTCCTGACTTTC
CDR3aa: CATSESGANVLTF

v_gene: TRBV11-2
abundance: few
j_gene: TRBJ2-1
d_gene: -
CDR3nt: TGTGCCAGCAGCGAACTGGAGGGGGCGTACAATGAGCAGTTCTTC
CDR3aa: CASSELEGAYNEQFF